The clone carrying this TCR beta chain has just a few counts. The data belong to a study of identical twins. The germline V and J ends were trimmed by 4 bases and 6 bases, with 12 bases remaining between them. The CDR3 covers 14 residues. Germline CDR1 reads MNHNS; CDR2 reads SASEGT. TCRdb independently ran MiXCR on the 5' RACE reads; one entry per CDR3 protein. This table holds approximately 630,000 distinct CDR3 sequences, about 7.1% found once. These data also formed part of another study, on yellow fever vaccine responses in identical twins.

Sequencing was performed on PBMCs. This sequence was found in a woman in her late teens or twenties in good health. The J gene is TRBJ2-2, the V gene TRBV6-1; no firm D call. The CDR3 bases are TGTGCCAGCAGTGTTACACCGGTGGCCGGGGAGCTGTTTTTT. It yields the protein CASSVTPVAGELFF.